Listed below are T cell receptor beta chains from one sample, sequenced in a study of blood T cell repertoires in COVID-19. The data were produced by immunoSEQ multiplex PCR, yet TCRdb's version contains in-frame clones alone and is incomplete. The table includes 300,000 to 450,000 clones, more than 75% detected once. Sequencing used peripheral blood. The receptors derive from a human donor in a cohort sampled during active COVID-19. Each CDR3 is given with its conserved first and last residue. The D gene is left open where the match is weak. The listing skips clone size in some rows; elsewhere it reads once, few, many or a size class.

cdr3_aa | cdr3_nt | v_call | d_call | clone_size | j_call
CASSKSGWGTGELFF | TGTGCCAGCAGTAAAAGCGGGTGGGGCACCGGGGAGCTGTTTTTT | TRBV6-5 | - | once | TRBJ2-2
CSVVGSFYPSGIYF | TGCAGCGTTGTGGGCAGCTTCTACCCCTCCGGCATATATTTT | TRBV29-1 | - | - | TRBJ1-3
CASSLVPGTAEAFF | TGTGCCAGCAGCTTAGTGCCGGGAACCGCTGAAGCTTTCTTT | TRBV7-2 | - | few | TRBJ1-1
CASSVQDRGRNTIYF | TGTGCCAGCAGCGTCCAGGACAGGGGGAGAAACACCATATATTTT | TRBV9 | TRBD1 | - | TRBJ1-3
CSVEPGGGTEAFF | TGCAGCGTTGAACCAGGGGGTGGCACTGAAGCTTTCTTT | TRBV29-1 | TRBD1 | - | TRBJ1-1
CASKPELLMTTEAFF | TGTGCCAGCAAACCGGAACTATTGATGACCACTGAAGCTTTCTTT | TRBV2 | - | once | TRBJ1-1
CATWAEGPEPQHF | TGTGCCACCTGGGCGGAGGGCCCGGAGCCCCAGCATTTT | TRBV15 | - | - | TRBJ1-5
CASSLDGQGYEQFF | TGCGCCAGCAGCTTGGATGGACAGGGCTATGAGCAGTTCTTC | TRBV5-1 | TRBD1 | - | TRBJ2-1
CASSYGGNDSPLHF | TGTGCCAGCAGTTACGGAGGGAATGATTCACCCCTCCACTTT | TRBV6-5 | - | - | TRBJ1-6
CASSLPGGQYYGYTF | TGTGCCAGCAGTTTACCCGGAGGGCAGTACTATGGCTACACCTTC | TRBV28 | - | few | TRBJ1-2
CASSRASGGGGELFF | TGTGCCAGTAGTCGGGCTAGCGGGGGAGGCGGGGAGCTGTTTTTT | TRBV19 | TRBD2 | - | TRBJ2-2
CAWNIGTVSTEAFF | TGTGCCTGGAATATTGGGACAGTCTCAACTGAAGCTTTCTTT | TRBV30 | TRBD1 | - | TRBJ1-1
CASSPPGLTYGYTF | TGTGCCAGCTCACCACCGGGACTGACCTATGGCTACACCTTC | TRBV18 | - | - | TRBJ1-2
CASSLGNEAFF | TGTGCCAGCAGCCTCGGGAATGAAGCTTTCTTT | TRBV6-5 | - | once | TRBJ1-1
CASSVADRANYGYTF | TGTGCCAGCAGCGTAGCGGACAGGGCAAACTATGGCTACACCTTC | TRBV9 | TRBD1 | - | TRBJ1-2
CASSRHSYGYTF | TGTGCCAGCAGCCGACATAGCTATGGCTACACCTTC | TRBV11-2 | - | - | TRBJ1-2
CASRAGTDTQYF | TGTGCCAGCAGGGCGGGGACAGATACGCAGTATTTT | TRBV6-5 | - | - | TRBJ2-3
CASTRGTEAFF | TGTGCCAGCACCAGGGGTACTGAAGCTTTCTTT | TRBV3-1/TRBV3-2 | - | many | TRBJ1-1
CASSVPGGEAFF | TGTGCCAGCAGCGTCCCCGGTGGTGAAGCTTTCTTT | TRBV28 | - | - | TRBJ1-1
CASSSSGTSGRAGTQYF | TGTGCCAGCAGTTCCTCCGGGACTAGCGGGAGGGCCGGGACCCAGTACTTC | TRBV2 | TRBD2 | - | TRBJ2-5
CASSLDTGVAEGYTF | TGTGCCAGCAGCTTAGACACGGGGGTTGCTGAAGGCTACACCTTC | TRBV7-3 | - | - | TRBJ1-2
CASSLGQDRNEKLFF | TGCGCCAGCAGCTTAGGACAGGACAGAAATGAAAAACTGTTTTTT | TRBV5-1 | TRBD1 | - | TRBJ1-4
CASSYSRAEGYGYTF | TGTGCCAGCAGTTACTCAAGGGCAGAGGGCTATGGCTACACCTTC | TRBV6-6 | - | once | TRBJ1-2
CATSDKTGRETQYF | TGTGCCACCAGTGACAAGACAGGGAGAGAGACCCAGTACTTC | TRBV24-1 | TRBD1 | - | TRBJ2-5
CASSPDRVGHEQYF | TGTGCCAGCAGCCCAGACAGGGTTGGCCACGAGCAGTACTTC | TRBV11-1 | TRBD1 | once | TRBJ2-7
CSARSTREAFF | TGCAGTGCTAGATCAACGCGTGAAGCTTTCTTT | TRBV20-1 | - | - | TRBJ1-1
CASRRTSPGSDTQYF | TGTGCCAGCCGTCGGACTAGTCCTGGCTCAGATACGCAGTATTTT | TRBV25-1 | TRBD2 | once | TRBJ2-3
CASSSGTTGDTQYF | TGTGCCAGCAGCTCCGGGACTACTGGAGATACGCAGTATTTT | TRBV28 | TRBD2 | - | TRBJ2-3
CASSAGLGELFF | TGTGCCAGCAGCGCCGGACTTGGGGAGCTGTTTTTT | TRBV9 | - | - | TRBJ2-2
CASSQGSTGRTEAFF | TGTGCCAGCAGCCAAGGATCGACTGGTCGCACTGAAGCTTTCTTT | TRBV3-1/TRBV3-2 | - | - | TRBJ1-1
CASSLQQGGEQYF | TGTGCCAGCAGCTTACAACAGGGTGGCGAGCAGTACTTC | TRBV7-3 | - | few | TRBJ2-7
CASSVQGPWGNQPQHF | TGTGCCAGCAGTGTACAGGGTCCCTGGGGCAATCAGCCCCAGCATTTT | TRBV6-2/TRBV6-3 | - | once | TRBJ1-5
CASSLPGGETQYF | TGTGCCAGCAGCTTGCCGGGGGGAGAGACCCAGTACTTC | TRBV7-9 | TRBD2 | - | TRBJ2-5
CASSSPRGQQTGELFF | TGTGCCAGCAGTTCCCCCCGGGGACAGCAGACCGGGGAGCTGTTTTTT | TRBV11-1 | TRBD1 | - | TRBJ2-2
CASSVGSSYEQYF | TGTGCCAGCAGCGTAGGGAGCTCCTACGAGCAGTACTTC | TRBV9 | - | - | TRBJ2-7
CASSQTSGGVGEQFF | TGTGCCAGCAGCCAGACTAGCGGGGGGGTTGGGGAGCAGTTCTTC | TRBV27 | TRBD2 | - | TRBJ2-1
CASSIRRTGSNQPQHF | TGTGCCAGTAGTATACGGAGGACAGGGTCCAATCAGCCCCAGCATTTT | TRBV19 | TRBD1 | - | TRBJ1-5
CASSPTGSQISYEQYF | TGTGCCAGCAGCCCGACCGGGTCTCAAATCTCCTACGAGCAGTACTTC | TRBV5-4 | - | - | TRBJ2-7
CASSEIPAASYEQYF | TGTGCCAGCAGTGAGATTCCAGCGGCCTCCTACGAGCAGTACTTC | TRBV6-1 | - | - | TRBJ2-7
CASSPGRDSNQPQHF | TGTGCCAGCTCACCAGGACGGGATAGCAATCAGCCCCAGCATTTT | TRBV18 | - | few | TRBJ1-5
CASSALWEGRNSPLHF | TGTGCCAGCAGCGCGTTGTGGGAGGGCCGAAATTCACCCCTCCACTTT | TRBV9 | - | - | TRBJ1-6
CAWSVSRPGLYQETQYF | TGTGCCTGGAGTGTCTCTCGTCCGGGACTGTACCAAGAGACCCAGTACTTC | TRBV30 | - | - | TRBJ2-5
CASSERTSVDTQYF | TGTGCCAGCAGTGAAAGGACTAGCGTAGATACGCAGTATTTT | TRBV6-1 | TRBD2 | - | TRBJ2-3
CASSQYSGRSYNEQFF | TGTGCCAGCAGCCAATATAGCGGGAGGTCCTACAATGAGCAGTTCTTC | TRBV14 | TRBD2 | - | TRBJ2-1
CASGLGDRDGTDTQYF | TGTGCTAGTGGTTTGGGGGACAGGGACGGCACAGATACGCAGTATTTT | TRBV12-5 | TRBD1 | - | TRBJ2-3
CASSLNSNQPQHF | TGTGCCAGCAGTCTTAATAGCAATCAGCCCCAGCATTTT | TRBV6-5 | - | - | TRBJ1-5
CASRKDREGTEAFF | TGTGCCAGCAGGAAGGACAGGGAGGGCACTGAAGCTTTCTTT | TRBV6-5 | TRBD1 | - | TRBJ1-1
CASSQDQQGDTEAFF | TGTGCCAGCAGCCAAGATCAGCAGGGCGACACTGAAGCTTTCTTT | TRBV3-1/TRBV3-2 | - | - | TRBJ1-1
CSVTTGLGGELFF | TGCAGCGTGACGACAGGGTTGGGCGGGGAGCTGTTTTTT | TRBV29-1 | TRBD1 | - | TRBJ2-2
CASSPVPILAGEVETQYF | TGCGCCAGCAGCCCGGTCCCTATACTAGCGGGAGAGGTGGAGACCCAGTACTTC | TRBV5-1 | TRBD2 | - | TRBJ2-5
CASSLAGTRTGGYTF | TGTGCCAGCAGCTTAGCCGGGACTCGCACGGGAGGCTACACCTTC | TRBV7-9 | - | - | TRBJ1-2